These 6 T cell receptor beta chains came from one sample sequenced in a study of T-cell memory formation after mild COVID-19. TCRdb passed the 5' RACE reads through MiXCR, listing each CDR3 protein once. Of around 140,000 distinct CDR3 sequences listed, less than 20% are singletons. Sequenced: PBMCs or a T cell subset sorted from them (not recorded which). All receptors come from an adult woman who had mild COVID-19 (a few samples of this study predate the infection). Cell type and time point are not known.

This clonotype was detected only a few times. The chain recombines TRBV12-3 or TRBV12-4 with TRBJ2-7; D may be TRBD2 (6 bases). CDR3 length: 12 amino acids. The V end was cut by 5 bases, the J end by 2 bases, with 7 bases between. The CDR3 loop reads CASSGGTYEQYF. The CDR3 DNA follows: TGTGCCAGCAGTGGAGGGACCTACGAGCAGTACTTC.

This clonotype showed up just a few times. The rearrangement uses TRBV5-8 and TRBJ2-1; 9 bases line up with TRBD1. The germline V gene encodes CDR1 SGHTS and CDR2 YDEGEE. This CDR3 is built from 15 residues. The V segment lost 4 bases and the J segment 5 bases; nucleotides outside the gene matches: 7. This CDR3 reads CASSLGTGKDNEQFF. DNA for the CDR3: TGTGCCAGCAGCCTGGGGACAGGGAAAGACAATGAGCAGTTCTTC.

The chain employs TRBV29-1 and TRBJ1-2; D unclear. The CDR3 length is 12 residues. V dropped 1 base and J dropped 6 bases, with 9 bases sitting between them. Germline V gene sequence: CDR1 SQVTM, CDR2 ANQGSEA. CDR3 sequence: CSVEARENGYTF. DNA of the CDR3: TGCAGCGTTGAAGCGAGAGAAAATGGCTACACCTTC.

This clonotype turned up a few times. The chain is built from TRBV29-1 and TRBJ2-1; D is unresolved. The V gene's germline CDR1 is SQVTM and CDR2 ANQGSEA. This CDR3 spans 10 amino acids. Deletions cut 6 bases from V and 5 bases from J, with 5 bases between. The CDR3 nucleotides are TGCAGCGTAATGCACAATGAGCAGTTCTTC. It is translated as CSVMHNEQFF.

J is TRBJ1-1 and V is TRBV2; the D is unclear. With 6 bases removed from V and 5 bases from J, the gap between germline ends came to 19 bases. CDR1 and CDR2 from the germline V gene are SNHLY and FYNNEI. This CDR3 is 15 amino acids long. In DNA form, the CDR3 reads TGTGCCAGCAGCCCCCCCGTGGCCGAGGGAACTGAAGCTTTCTTT. Amino acid sequence: CASSPPVAEGTEAFF.

The genes are TRBV10-3 and TRBJ2-1; D may be TRBD2 (6 bases). This CDR3 spans 14 amino acids. V lost 4 bases, J lost 15 bases, and 22 bases lay in between. CDR1 is ENHRY, CDR2 SYGVKD, per germline. CDR3 residues: CAISVEYGGAEGFF. CDR3 in DNA: TGTGCCATCAGTGTTGAATACGGCGGGGCTGAAGGGTTCTTC.